Sequencing of this T cell receptor beta chain was carried out in a study of CD8+ T cells in alopecia areata. Whole-study context: The approximately 6-10-week-old female C3H/HeJ mice were given skin taken from roughly 6-12-month-old C3H/HeJ graft donors that had spontaneous alopecia. Overall study findings and caveats: Alopecia totalis/universalis scalp especially showed more expanded CD8+ clones than normal scalp. Mice showed clearer TCR sharing than patients did, a gap that was possibly HLA-related.

This clone was seen repeatedly, ten times or more. Its antigen remains unidentified. The gene symbols are mouse symbols. Sample time point: mouse skin 3 weeks after grafting. Biopsy of skin from recipient mice occurred at grafting and 3 and 6 weeks afterward. Isolated RNA was reverse transcribed into cDNA used as the sequencing template. The data were produced by immunoSEQ multiplex PCR, yet TCRdb's version contains in-frame clones alone and is incomplete. This sample carries 2,500 to 3,500 clones, none of them present only once. The receptor's source is a C3H/HeJ mouse with alopecia areata. The strain bears MHC haplotype H2-k. The starting material was skin, obtained at week 3.

CDR3 region: CASSIVGGNYAEQFF. The CDR3 DNA, read in part, is TGTGCCAGCAGTATAGTGGGGGGTAACTATGCT. The chain is built from TRBV19 and TRBJ2-1, with 7 nucleotides matching TRBD2. Read data end 4 residues before the CDR3 end; the end is taken from the germline J gene. The germline V gene encodes CDR1 FNHDT and CDR2 SITEND (reference sequence). The CDR3 has 15 amino acids. With V trimmed by 0 bases and J by 0 bases, 0 bases remained unmatched.